These 24 T cell receptor beta chains were all obtained from the same sample, sequenced in a study of graft-versus-host responses after intestinal transplantation. Measured with immunoSEQ multiplex PCR; TCRdb has only the in-frame clones, and not every one. The sample gives 75,000 to 100,000 clones, approximately 90% of which show up once; about 16% is in the top ten. This specimen consisted of PBMCs, obtained just under 460 days after intestinal transplant. Receptors originate from a human patient who received an intestinal transplant, so some T cells may come from the graft donor.

With regard to this clone: One junction end disagrees with the germline gene, perhaps due to a read error. The gene calls are TRBV10-3 and TRBJ2-7; D assignment may be TRBD1 or TRBD2 (5 bases each). The CDR3 totals 16 residues. The germline V gene has CDR1 ENHRY and CDR2 SYGVKD. This CDR3 reads CAISEDRDGFSYGQYF. Here the CDR3 DNA reads TGTGCCATCAGTGAGGACCGGGACGGTTTCTCCTACGGGCAGTACTTC.

The chain joins TRBV7-3 to TRBJ1-3; 8 nucleotides align to TRBD1. The CDR3 covers 16 residues. The germline V gene encodes CDR1 SGHTA and CDR2 FQGTGA. The junction had 5 bases not matched to a gene; V was cut back by 4 bases and J by 0 bases. The CDR3 coding sequence is TGTGCCAGCAGCTCTCCAGGGGGCCCCTCTGGAAACACCATATATTTT. This encodes CASSSPGGPSGNTIYF.

V and J are TRBV2 and TRBJ2-3; 9 positions match TRBD2. This CDR3 has 16 amino acids. Germline V CDR1 and CDR2: SNHLY, FYNNEI. The trim removed 4 bases at V and 1 base at J, leaving 6 bases unmatched. CDR3 DNA sequence: TGTGCCAGCAGTGTCCCCCAGCGGGGGGGCACAGATACGCAGTATTTT. It encodes CASSVPQRGGTDTQYF. The variable domain in full, with the rest retrieved from reference TRBV2 and TRBJ2-3, is EPEVTQTPSHQVTQMGQEVILRCVPISNHLYFYWYRQILGQKVEFLVSFYNNEISEKSEIFDDQFSVERPDGSNFTLKIRSTKLEDSAMYFCASSVPQRGGTDTQYFGPGTRLTVL.

V usage is TRBV2 and J usage is TRBJ2-7; possibly TRBD2 for D (7 bases). The germline V and J ends were trimmed by 6 bases and 3 bases, with 15 bases remaining between them. This CDR3 has 14 residues. Per the germline V gene, CDR1 is SNHLY and CDR2 is FYNNEI. CDR3 region: CASSETGGYYEQYF. The CDR3 DNA reads as TGTGCCAGCAGCGAGACGGGGGGCTACTACGAGCAGTACTTC.

The chain joins TRBV13 to TRBJ1-1, with TRBD1 as a possible D gene (6 bases). This CDR3 has 14 residues. V was clipped by 3 bases and J by 0 bases, with 8 bases between them. Germline lookup yields CDR1 PRHDT and CDR2 FYEKMQ (reference sequence). CDR3 amino acids: CASSFGGMNTEAFF. DNA for the CDR3: TGTGCCAGCAGCTTTGGGGGCATGAACACTGAAGCTTTCTTT.

The chain couples TRBV6-5 to TRBJ1-2; 7 bases match TRBD1. Germline-derived CDR1 and CDR2 are MNHEY and SVGAGI. Unmatched junction bases numbered 6, after V lost 7 bases and J lost 4 bases. This CDR3 has 13 amino acids. Here the CDR3 DNA reads TGTGCCAGCACCCCTGACAGGGCCTATGGCTACACCTTC. Translated, it gives CASTPDRAYGYTF.

This clone was seen only once. This CDR3 is also generated by other DNA sequences in the sample. This CDR3 reads CASSPLGGTNEKLFF. CDR3 nucleotides: TGTGCCAGCTCACCGTTGGGGGGCACTAATGAAAAACTGTTTTTT. The chain links TRBV18 to TRBJ1-4; a weak D match, TRBD1 (6 bases). Trimming pared 3 bases from V and 2 bases from J, leaving 10 bases between. The CDR3 has 15 amino acids. The V gene's germline CDR1 is KGHSH and CDR2 LQKENI.

The chain has TRBV6-5 and TRBJ1-3; D is ambiguous. This CDR3 has 15 amino acids. The V gene lost 0 bases and the J gene lost 0 bases, with 6 bases spanning the gap. Looked up from germline, CDR1 is MNHEY and CDR2 is SVGAGI. In nucleotides, the CDR3 is TGTGCCAGCAGTTACTCGACCAGCTCTGGAAACACCATATATTTT. Amino acids: CASSYSTSSGNTIYF.

This rearrangement joins TRBV5-1 to TRBJ2-2; D ambiguous. V was trimmed by 0 bases and J by 4 bases, leaving 16 bases between them. Germline lookup yields CDR1 SGHRS and CDR2 YFSETQ. The CDR3 length is 17 residues. The CDR3 DNA follows: TGCGCCAGCAGCTTGGCCAAGGGCCTGGGCGGCACCGGGGAGCTGTTTTTT. The encoded protein is CASSLAKGLGGTGELFF.

The chain employs TRBV9 and TRBJ2-7; no definite D call. V was pared by 0 bases and J by 0 bases, with 4 bases between. The CDR3 loop spans 13 amino acids. Germline V lookup: CDR1 SGDLS, CDR2 YYNGEE. As DNA, the CDR3 is TGTGCCAGCAGCGTAGATCCCTCCTACGAGCAGTACTTC. It encodes CASSVDPSYEQYF.

This clone was found once. V and J are TRBV18 and TRBJ1-2, with unresolved D. The germline V gene encodes CDR1 KGHSH and CDR2 LQKENI. Trimming cost V 3 bases and J 0 bases, with 11 bases left between them. The CDR3 is 15 residues long. This CDR3 is CASSPRTDPNYGYTF. In DNA, the CDR3 is TGTGCCAGCTCACCCCGGACGGATCCTAACTATGGCTACACCTTC.

The J gene is TRBJ2-7, the V gene TRBV2; tentatively, D is TRBD1 or TRBD2 (5 bases each). The CDR3 runs 15 residues. The germline gives CDR1 SNHLY, CDR2 FYNNEI. V shed 5 bases and J shed 6 bases, with 20 bases lying between them. In nucleotides, the CDR3 is TGTGCCAGCAGTAACTCCCCCGGGACCCGACGCGAGCAGTACTTC. It codes for CASSNSPGTRREQYF.

The rearrangement joins TRBV10-3 to TRBJ2-7; maybe TRBD2 (6 bases). Germline-derived CDR1 and CDR2 are ENHRY and SYGVKD. V was shortened by 10 bases and J by 2 bases, with 24 bases between the two germline ends. This CDR3 spans 16 amino acids. The DNA for the CDR3 is TGTGCCACGTCAGGGCGGCAGGGACTGGGGACCTACGAGCAGTACTTC. This translates into CATSGRQGLGTYEQYF.

The chain couples TRBV7-5 to TRBJ2-7. TRBV7-5 is noted as a pseudogene. CDR3 size: 16 residues. The CDR3 spells CARSFIVGRISYEQYF. CDR3 DNA sequence: TGTGCCAGAAGCTTCATAGTCGGGCGGATTTCCTACGAGCAGTACTTC.

The rearrangement uses TRBV6-1 and TRBJ2-3; D possibly corresponds to TRBD1 (5 bases). This CDR3 comprises 12 residues. Germline V gene data show CDR1 as MNHNS and CDR2 as SASEGT. Trimming removed 7 bases from V and 2 bases from J, with 7 bases in between. Here the CDR3 reads CASKGNTDTQYF. The CDR3 DNA reads TGTGCCAGCAAGGGGAACACAGATACGCAGTATTTT.

V and J are TRBV5-1 and TRBJ2-5; 10 nucleotides line up with TRBD1. The V segment lost 4 bases and the J segment 4 bases; nucleotides outside the gene matches: 4. Germline V CDR1 and CDR2: SGHRS, YFSETQ. There are 14 residues in the CDR3. CDR3 region: CASSAGQGRETQYF. As DNA, the CDR3 is TGCGCCAGCAGCGCGGGACAGGGGCGAGAGACCCAGTACTTC.

This clone was seen a few times. This sequence joins TRBV10-3 and TRBJ1-2, with D unclear. The CDR3 covers 14 residues. Per the germline V gene, CDR1 is ENHRY and CDR2 is SYGVKD. V dropped 6 bases and J dropped 0 bases, with 11 bases sitting between them. The CDR3: CAIRGQDANYGYTF. In DNA form, the CDR3 reads TGTGCCATCAGAGGGCAAGATGCTAACTATGGCTACACCTTC.

This chain joins TRBV7-3 and TRBJ2-1; 7 nucleotides line up with TRBD1. Germline CDR1 SGHTA, CDR2 FQGTGA. V gave up 5 bases and J gave up 7 bases; unmatched junction bases: 5. The CDR3 spans 13 residues. The CDR3 spells CASSPTGWNEQFF. CDR3 coding DNA: TGTGCCAGCAGCCCGACAGGGTGGAATGAGCAGTTCTTC.

The J gene is TRBJ2-7, the V gene TRBV5-1; 7 bases align to TRBD2. The CDR3 sequence is 15 residues long. In germline, CDR1 is SGHRS, CDR2 YFSETQ. The V and J ends lost 3 bases and 2 bases, in that order; junction bases with no gene match: 8. Here the CDR3 reads CASSWGTGGTYEQYF. Written as DNA, the CDR3 is TGCGCCAGCAGCTGGGGTACGGGGGGAACCTACGAGCAGTACTTC.

V gene TRBV7-5 combines with J gene TRBJ2-7. TRBV7-5 is a recognized pseudogene. This CDR3 is built from 16 residues. The CDR3 loop is CARSPQRGRRSYEQYF. CDR3 nucleotides: TGTGCCAGAAGCCCACAACGGGGCCGAAGGTCCTACGAGCAGTACTTC.

The genes are TRBV7-9 and TRBJ1-4; 8 bases agree with TRBD1. In germline, CDR1 is SEHNR, CDR2 FQNEAQ (reference sequence). This CDR3 contains 15 residues. After removal of 5 bases from V and 5 bases from J, the junction contained 7 bases not matched to a gene. CDR3 region: CASSTRTGTNEKLFF. Here the CDR3 DNA reads TGTGCCAGCAGCACCCGGACAGGGACGAATGAAAAACTGTTTTTT.

The chain combines TRBV5-4 with TRBJ2-4; TRBD1 agrees at 8 bases. V trimming: 4 bases; J trimming: 1 base; junction bases outside the gene matches: 7. CDR1 is SGHNT and CDR2 is YYREEE in the germline V gene (reference sequence). The CDR3 loop spans 16 amino acids. CDR3 loop: CASSLGQGEAKNIQYF. The CDR3 bases are TGTGCCAGCAGCCTAGGACAGGGTGAGGCCAAAAACATTCAGTACTTC.

V usage is TRBV2 and J usage is TRBJ1-1; tentative D call: TRBD1 (5 bases). CDR3 length: 12 residues. Germline CDR1 is SNHLY and CDR2 is FYNNEI. Trimming shortened V by 9 bases and J by 7 bases, and 15 bases separated the two germline ends. The CDR3 region has the DNA TGTGCCAGTACCTTTGGGGCCCTTGAAGCTTTCTTT. Translated, it gives CASTFGALEAFF.

The chain joins TRBV19 to TRBJ1-3; a weak D match, TRBD1 (5 bases). Trimming took off 3 bases at V and 2 bases at J, with 11 bases between the two ends. Germline values: CDR1 LNHDA, CDR2 SQIVND (reference sequence). This CDR3 region has 15 residues. The CDR3 DNA follows: TGTGCCAGTAGTATCGACAGTGGGCCTGGAAACACCATATATTTT. This translates into CASSIDSGPGNTIYF. The whole variable domain, remainder taken from reference TRBV19 and TRBJ1-3, is DGGITQSPKYLFRKEGQNVTLSCEQNLNHDAMYWYRQDPGQGLRLIYYSQIVNDFQKGDIAEGYSVSREKKESFPLTVTSAQKNPTAFYLCASSIDSGPGNTIYFGEGSWLTVV.